The next 7 T cell receptor beta chains were all read from a single sample in a study of T cell changes during pregnancy in multiple sclerosis. Repertoires were generated with immunoSEQ multiplex PCR, while TCRdb's copy carries only in-frame clones and drops some. The sample includes roughly 74,000 clones, less than 90% of them seen just once. The sequenced sample was peripheral blood, obtained before pregnancy. These receptor sequences come from a female donor with multiple sclerosis, enrolled in a pregnancy study.

The J gene is TRBJ2-1, the V gene TRBV27, with TRBD2 identical over 7 bases. The V segment lost 4 bases and the J segment 0 bases; nucleotides outside the gene matches: 6. CDR1 is MNHEY, CDR2 SMNVEV, per germline (reference sequence). The CDR3 consists of 16 residues. DNA for the CDR3: TGTGCCAGCAGTTCCCCCCTAGCGGACTCCTACAATGAGCAGTTCTTC. Translation: CASSSPLADSYNEQFF.

The gene calls are TRBV11-2 and TRBJ1-1; 9 positions match TRBD1. CDR1 and CDR2 (germline): SGHAT, FQNNGV. The CDR3 has 15 amino acids. The junction had 10 bases not matched to a gene; V was cut back by 6 bases and J by 5 bases. This chain's CDR3 is CASRSGDREETEAFF. In DNA, the CDR3 is TGTGCCAGCAGAAGTGGGGACAGGGAGGAGACTGAAGCTTTCTTT.

CDR3: CASSPPEAGTYEQYF. CDR3 DNA: TGCGCCAGCAGCCCTCCCGAGGCGGGAACCTACGAGCAGTACTTC. The chain has TRBV5-1 and TRBJ2-7, with a possible D match to TRBD2 (6 bases). Germline V CDR1 and CDR2: SGHRS, YFSETQ. This CDR3 has 15 amino acids. V gave up 4 bases and J gave up 2 bases, with 16 bases separating them. Looking up the rest from reference TRBV5-1 and TRBJ2-7 gives the full variable domain: KAGVTQTPRYLIKTRGQQVTLSCSPISGHRSVSWYQQTPGQGLQFLFEYFSETQRNKGNFPGRFSGRQFSNSRSEMNVSTLELGDSALYLCASSPPEAGTYEQYFGPGTRLTVT.

V and J are TRBV5-1 and TRBJ1-1; D unclear. Germline V gene data show CDR1 as SGHRS and CDR2 as YFSETQ. The CDR3 length is 13 residues. Trimming pared 4 bases from V and 4 bases from J, leaving 11 bases between. The CDR3 is CASSESGSTEAFF. In DNA, the CDR3 is TGCGCCAGCAGCGAATCGGGGAGCACTGAAGCTTTCTTT. The full variable domain, its missing parts supplied by reference TRBV5-1 and TRBJ1-1, is KAGVTQTPRYLIKTRGQQVTLSCSPISGHRSVSWYQQTPGQGLQFLFEYFSETQRNKGNFPGRFSGRQFSNSRSEMNVSTLELGDSALYLCASSESGSTEAFFGQGTRLTVV.

Comments on this clone: Sequence at one end of the junction differs from germline and may be a read error. The gene calls are TRBV19 and TRBJ1-3; perhaps TRBD1 as D (6 bases). The CDR3 has 11 amino acids. Germline CDR1 is LNHDA and CDR2 is SQIVND (reference sequence). The CDR3: CASSTRQVHDF. Here the CDR3 DNA reads TGTGCCAGTAGTACGCGACAGGTCCACGATTTT.

The J gene is TRBJ2-7, the V gene TRBV6-5; 9 nucleotides match TRBD2. V shed 4 bases, J shed 2 bases, and the junction held 6 bases outside the gene matches. Germline CDR1 is MNHEY and CDR2 is SVGAGI. The CDR3 sequence is 15 residues long. CDR3 in amino acids: CASSWASGVTYEQYF. The CDR3 coding sequence is TGTGCCAGCAGTTGGGCTAGCGGGGTGACCTACGAGCAGTACTTC.

The chain is built from TRBV5-1 and TRBJ1-6; a weak D match, TRBD1 (5 bases). Trimming removed 4 bases at V and 7 bases at J, with 12 bases between. Germline assignment: CDR1 SGHRS and CDR2 YFSETQ. CDR3 length: 14 amino acids. In DNA, the CDR3 is TGCGCCAGCAGCGCCCAGGGCGACAATTCACCCCTCCACTTT. Amino acids: CASSAQGDNSPLHF.